What follows is one T cell receptor beta chain and its context. What it binds is not known. The CDR3 is 15 residues long. The ends were cut back, 4 bases at V and 4 bases at J, with 14 bases in the middle. Looked up from germline, CDR1 is SGHRS and CDR2 is YFSETQ. The authors spiked synthetic TCR analog templates into each PCR. Sequencing used immunoSEQ multiplex PCR; TCRdb keeps in-frame clones, though not all of them. Of nearly 45,000 clones listed, roughly 90% were seen once; the top ten hold roughly 25%. Sample time point: pretreatment peripheral blood. The sample belongs to a study of PD-L1 blockade in urothelial cancer. Study overall: Blood analyses occurred 3 weeks (second dose) and 6 weeks post treatment start. Per blood sample, T cells had a median of roughly 140,000.

Whole-study findings and limits: When pretreatment blood TCR clonality was below the median, it predicted better survival.

The clonotype comes from a donor at least 40 years old with urothelial cancer. The chain carries TRBV5-1 and TRBJ2-2, with TRBD2 as a possible D gene (5 bases). The source material was PBMCs, sampled around atezolizumab (anti-PD-L1) treatment. The CDR3: CASSPDFLGTGELFF. The CDR3 DNA sequence: TGCGCCAGCAGCCCGGACTTTTTGGGCACCGGGGAGCTGTTTTTT.